The 28 T cell receptor beta chains below come from one sample, sequenced in a study of somatic mutations in cytotoxic T cells in rheumatoid arthritis. TCRdb's table, derived via immunoSEQ multiplex PCR, lists solely in-frame clones and lacks some. Here the sample spans more than 35,000 clones, less than 85% being singletons. The sample taken for sequencing was CD8+ T cells sorted from blood. The receptors were gathered from a man in his forties in good health.

The genes are TRBV6-1 and TRBJ1-1; D gene uncertain. The V end was cut by 2 bases, the J end by 1 base, with 8 bases between. This CDR3 spans 14 amino acids. CDR1 and CDR2 from the germline V gene are MNHNS and SASEGT. The CDR3 DNA reads TGTGCCAGCAGTGAAATTGCAGAGAACACTGAAGCTTTCTTT. It yields the protein CASSEIAENTEAFF.

This sequence joins TRBV9 and TRBJ2-2; the D gene is possibly TRBD1 (5 bases). V lost 3 bases and J lost 0, with 6 bases in between. There are 14 residues in the CDR3. Looked up from germline, CDR1 is SGDLS and CDR2 is YYNGEE. The CDR3 DNA is TGTGCCAGCAGCGACAGGTCGAACACCGGGGAGCTGTTTTTT. It is translated as CASSDRSNTGELFF.

The CDR3 sequence: CASSSVGGYTGELFF. For the CDR3, the DNA is TGTGCCAGCAGCTCGGTGGGGGGTTACACCGGGGAGCTGTTTTTT. This chain joins TRBV7-8 and TRBJ2-2; D is possibly TRBD2 (6 bases). Trimming shortened V by 4 bases and J by 3 bases, and 12 bases separated the two germline ends. CDR1 is SGHVS and CDR2 is FQNEAQ in the germline V gene. The CDR3 is 15 residues long.

J is TRBJ2-3 and V is TRBV7-9; TRBD2 might be the D (6 bases). The CDR3 loop spans 15 amino acids. Per the germline V gene, CDR1 is SEHNR and CDR2 is FQNEAQ (reference sequence). The ends were cut back, 0 bases at V and 2 bases at J, with 9 bases in the middle. CDR3 residues: CASSLASGYTDTQYF. As DNA, the CDR3 is TGTGCCAGCAGCTTAGCTAGCGGCTACACAGATACGCAGTATTTT.

This chain joins TRBV7-8 and TRBJ2-7; 10 bases are a match to TRBD2. The CDR3 length is 15 residues. V lost 5 bases, J lost 4 bases, and 8 bases stayed unmatched. CDR1 SGHVS and CDR2 FQNEAQ come from the germline V gene. The CDR3 coding sequence is TGTGCCAGCAGCCCGAGGGCTAGCGGGAGTTACGAGCAGTACTTC. Translated, it gives CASSPRASGSYEQYF.

The chain links TRBV28 to TRBJ2-3; unclear D gene. CDR3 size: 16 residues. Germline V gene sequence: CDR1 MDHEN, CDR2 SYDVKM. V dropped 4 bases and J dropped 2 bases, with 16 bases sitting between them. CDR3 region: CASSSTNSLITDTQYF. The CDR3 DNA follows: TGTGCCAGCAGTTCCACCAACTCTCTAATCACAGATACGCAGTATTTT.

This clone was observed a single time. This chain joins TRBV4-3 and TRBJ2-7; D might be TRBD1 or TRBD2, each matching 5 bases. Germline CDR1 is LGHNA and CDR2 is YSLEER. The CDR3 consists of 14 residues. Trimming shortened V by 4 bases and J by 1 base, and 11 bases separated the two germline ends. The CDR3 protein is CASSRGVQSYEQYF. The CDR3 coding sequence is TGCGCCAGCAGCCGAGGGGTGCAGTCCTACGAGCAGTACTTC.

The count of this clone is one. The V call is TRBV28, the J call TRBJ2-1, with 8 bases identical to TRBD1. The V and J ends lost 4 bases and 2 bases, in that order; junction bases with no gene match: 10. Germline-derived CDR1 and CDR2 are MDHEN and SYDVKM. CDR3 length: 17 amino acids. CDR3: CASSSIYPQGAYNEQFF. CDR3 in DNA: TGTGCCAGCAGTTCCATTTACCCACAGGGGGCCTACAATGAGCAGTTCTTC.

The chain links TRBV7-9 to TRBJ2-1; TRBD2 agrees at 7 bases. This CDR3 comprises 16 residues. The junction had 9 bases not matched to a gene; V was cut back by 5 bases and J by 2 bases. Germline V CDR1 and CDR2: SEHNR, FQNEAQ (reference sequence). The CDR3 spells CASSPNRAGAYNEQFF. The DNA for the CDR3 is TGTGCCAGCAGCCCTAATAGGGCGGGGGCCTACAATGAGCAGTTCTTC.

V is TRBV7-2 and J is TRBJ2-5; a possible D gene is TRBD1 (6 bases). The V gene's germline CDR1 is SGHTA and CDR2 FQGNSA. This CDR3 has 17 residues. The V gene lost 5 bases and the J gene lost 3 bases, with 22 bases spanning the gap. CDR3 protein: CASSPNPPGQGKETQYF. The CDR3 DNA is TGTGCCAGCAGCCCTAACCCGCCTGGGCAGGGGAAAGAGACCCAGTACTTC. The variable domain in full, completed from reference TRBV7-2 and TRBJ2-5, reads GAGVSQSPSNKVTEKGKDVELRCDPISGHTALYWYRQSLGQGLEFLIYFQGNSAPDKSGLPSDRFSAERTGGSVSTLTIQRTQQEDSAVYLCASSPNPPGQGKETQYFGPGTRLLVL.

This clone was found once. This sequence joins TRBV5-1 and TRBJ2-2; no clear D gene. This CDR3 spans 17 amino acids. Trimming removed 4 bases from V and 0 bases from J, with 16 bases in between. The germline gives CDR1 SGHRS, CDR2 YFSETQ. This chain's CDR3 is CASSGWATHTNTGELFF. The CDR3 nucleotides are TGCGCCAGCAGCGGGTGGGCCACGCACACGAACACCGGGGAGCTGTTTTTT. Full variable domain (remainder filled in from reference TRBV5-1 and TRBJ2-2): KAGVTQTPRYLIKTRGQQVTLSCSPISGHRSVSWYQQTPGQGLQFLFEYFSETQRNKGNFPGRFSGRQFSNSRSEMNVSTLELGDSALYLCASSGWATHTNTGELFFGEGSRLTVL.

This clone is a singleton in its sample. V and J are TRBV25-1 and TRBJ2-5; 7 bases map to TRBD2. V was clipped by 4 bases and J by 1 base; unmatched bases: 3. The CDR3 length is 14 residues. Germline CDR1 is MGHDK and CDR2 is SYGVNS. In DNA form, the CDR3 reads TGTGCCAGCAGTGGGTCTAGCGGCCAAGAGACCCAGTACTTC. This sequence encodes CASSGSSGQETQYF.

V is TRBV4-3 and J is TRBJ1-4; no reliable D call. Trimming removed 0 bases at V and 3 bases at J, with 8 bases between. Germline V lookup: CDR1 LGHNA, CDR2 YSLEER. The CDR3 consists of 15 residues. The CDR3 here is CASSQEGQSNEKLFF. For the CDR3, the DNA is TGCGCCAGCAGCCAAGAGGGTCAGTCTAATGAAAAACTGTTTTTT.

This clone has only one observation. The gene calls are TRBV4-1 and TRBJ1-2; 8 bases line up with TRBD1. Unmatched junction bases numbered 7, after V lost 2 bases and J lost 5 bases. This CDR3 spans 15 amino acids. Germline CDR1 MGHRA, CDR2 YSYEKL. CDR3 protein: CASSQNQGARYGYTF. CDR3 bases: TGCGCCAGCAGCCAAAATCAGGGGGCGCGGTATGGCTACACCTTC.

The chain recombines TRBV5-8 with TRBJ2-1; possible D gene TRBD2, 6 bases. Trimming took 2 bases from V and 6 from J, leaving 12 bases between them. The germline V gene encodes CDR1 SGHTS and CDR2 YDEGEE. This CDR3 spans 14 amino acids. The CDR3 sequence is CASSLPSGLNEQFF. CDR3 DNA: TGTGCCAGCAGCTTACCATCGGGACTCAATGAGCAGTTCTTC. Full variable domain (remainder filled in from reference TRBV5-8 and TRBJ2-1): EAGVTQSPTHLIKTRGQQATLRCSPISGHTSVYWYQQALGLGLQFLLWYDEGEERNRGNFPPRFSGRQFPNYSSELNVNALELEDSALYLCASSLPSGLNEQFFGPGTRLTVL.

This clone appeared a few times. The chain carries TRBV25-1 and TRBJ2-7; 7 nucleotides line up with TRBD2. This CDR3 is built from 15 residues. J gave up 2 bases and V 4 bases, and 8 bases lay outside the gene matches. Germline CDR1 MGHDK, CDR2 SYGVNS. The CDR3 reads CASSGSGHPPYEQYF. DNA of the CDR3: TGTGCCAGCAGTGGTAGCGGGCACCCTCCCTACGAGCAGTACTTC.

V gene TRBV27 combines with J gene TRBJ2-4; the match to TRBD2 covers 15 bases. Germline loops: CDR1 MNHEY, CDR2 SMNVEV (reference sequence). The CDR3 spans 17 residues. After removal of 5 bases from V and 6 bases from J, the junction contained 8 bases not matched to a gene. The CDR3 sequence: CASSPGTSGRTPNIQYF. CDR3 sequence (DNA): TGTGCCAGCAGTCCTGGGACTAGCGGGAGGACCCCAAACATTCAGTACTTC.

This chain uses TRBV9 with TRBJ2-1; 8 bases are shared with TRBD2. The V and J ends lost 7 bases and 2 bases, in that order; junction bases with no gene match: 8. The V gene's germline CDR1 is SGDLS and CDR2 YYNGEE. CDR3 size: 15 residues. CDR3 region: CASQSPSGPYNEQFF. As DNA, the CDR3 is TGTGCCAGCCAGAGCCCTAGCGGGCCCTACAATGAGCAGTTCTTC.

The genes are TRBV5-4 and TRBJ2-5, with TRBD1 as a possible D gene (6 bases). V gave up 6 bases and J gave up 7 bases, with 19 bases separating them. This CDR3 has 14 residues. Germline V lookup: CDR1 SGHNT, CDR2 YYREEE (reference sequence). The chain's CDR3 is CASNGDTAPRTQYF. The CDR3 DNA is TGTGCCAGCAACGGGGACACGGCCCCTAGGACCCAGTACTTC.

J is TRBJ2-3 and V is TRBV30; D not certain. V gave up 5 bases and J gave up 2 bases, with 11 bases separating them. CDR1 is GTSNPN, CDR2 SVGIG, per germline (reference sequence). The CDR3 consists of 13 residues. The CDR3 loop reads CAWATVPTDTQYF. Written as DNA, the CDR3 is TGTGCCTGGGCTACAGTCCCCACAGATACGCAGTATTTT.

V and J are TRBV19 and TRBJ1-1, with D possibly matching TRBD1 (6 bases). CDR1 is LNHDA, CDR2 SQIVND, per germline (reference sequence). CDR3 length equals 13 residues. The V end lost 3 bases, the J end lost 9 bases, and 14 bases lay between the germline ends. The CDR3 DNA sequence: TGTGCCAGTAGTATGGGGCCTGGACAGAAAGCTTTCTTT. As protein: CASSMGPGQKAFF.

The J gene is TRBJ1-1, the V gene TRBV13, with D unresolved. The CDR3 runs to 12 residues. V was trimmed by 1 base and J by 4 bases, leaving 4 bases between them. The germline gives CDR1 PRHDT, CDR2 FYEKMQ (reference sequence). CDR3 nucleotide sequence: TGTGCCAGCAGCTTAGACGGCACTGAAGCTTTCTTT. Its protein is CASSLDGTEAFF.

The genes are TRBV19 and TRBJ2-7; D is perhaps TRBD1 (5 bases). V was cut by 1 base and J by 3 bases, with 10 bases left in between. The CDR3 sequence is 14 residues long. Germline loops: CDR1 LNHDA, CDR2 SQIVND (reference sequence). DNA for the CDR3: TGTGCCAGTAGTATAGGGCCCCAGGGCTACGAGCAGTACTTC. It is translated as CASSIGPQGYEQYF.

The sample holds a few counts of this clone. This chain links TRBV7-9 with TRBJ1-1; no firm D call. CDR1 is SEHNR and CDR2 is FQNEAQ in the germline V gene (reference sequence). The CDR3 covers 18 residues. Trimming stripped 5 bases from V and 3 bases from J, with 25 bases between. The CDR3 sequence: CASSLLSLGFGEDTEAFF. CDR3 nucleotide sequence: TGTGCCAGCAGCCTATTAAGTCTAGGGTTCGGCGAGGACACTGAAGCTTTCTTT.

This chain uses TRBV30 with TRBJ2-7; D is undetermined. CDR1 is GTSNPN, CDR2 SVGIG, per germline (reference sequence). The CDR3 has 13 residues. V lost 1 base and J 0 bases, leaving 7 bases between the germline ends. CDR3: CAWSAAYSYEQYF. DNA of the CDR3: TGTGCCTGGAGTGCGGCGTACTCCTACGAGCAGTACTTC.

The V and J genes are TRBV4-3 and TRBJ2-6, with TRBD1 matching 7 bases. The CDR3 is 21 amino acids. Germline lookup yields CDR1 LGHNA and CDR2 YSLEER. V was clipped by 0 bases and J by 2 bases; unmatched bases: 16. The CDR3 spells CASSQEGGVGRSFAGANVLTF. The CDR3 DNA reads TGCGCCAGCAGCCAAGAAGGGGGCGTAGGTCGATCGTTCGCTGGGGCCAACGTCCTGACTTTC.

This sequence joins TRBV5-6 and TRBJ2-1; D gene uncertain. V gave up 10 bases and J gave up 2 bases, with 13 bases separating them. The germline V gene encodes CDR1 SGHDT and CDR2 YYEEEE. The CDR3 is 13 residues long. The CDR3 coding sequence is TGTGCCTCCCTGCAGAACCCCTACAATGAGCAGTTCTTC. Encoded protein: CASLQNPYNEQFF. Filled out from reference TRBV5-6 and TRBJ2-1, the complete variable domain reads DAGVTQSPTHLIKTRGQQVTLRCSPKSGHDTVSWYQQALGQGPQFIFQYYEEEERQRGNFPDRFSGHQFPNYSSELNVNALLLGDSALYLCASLQNPYNEQFFGPGTRLTVL.

A few counts support this clone. V and J are TRBV28 and TRBJ1-1; TRBD1 is a possible D gene (6 bases). Between the trimmed V and J ends, which lost 3 bases and 4 bases, there was a span of 12 bases. Germline V gives CDR1 MDHEN, CDR2 SYDVKM. The CDR3 runs to 14 residues. CDR3 in DNA: TGTGCCAGCAGTTTCCGGGGGGCAGGCACTGAAGCTTTCTTT. This sequence encodes CASSFRGAGTEAFF.